The T cell receptor (beta chain) under discussion was sequenced for a study of blood T cells in healthy people across ages. Findings and limits, study-wide: Investigators treated diversity estimates from one million T cells as underestimates. In long-lived donors, naive CD4+ cell counts and diversity exceeded those of aged donors. PBMCs were not sorted, which prevented a conclusive comparison of naive versus antigen-experienced cells.

A J-beta primer mix and a sample-barcoded 5' primer were used in a second PCR of roughly 7 to 12 cycles. TCRdb ran MiXCR on the 5' RACE reads and lists one entry per CDR3 protein. The table lists 850,000 to 1,100,000 distinct CDR3 sequences, around two fifths of them singletons. To note about this clonotype: Its specificity is unknown.

The receptor was isolated from a man younger than 30 in good health. Sequenced sample: blood.

CDR3 coding DNA: TGTGCCAGCAGCGGGGACCCTAGCGACGAGCAGTACTTC. This sequence encodes CASSGDPSDEQYF. This chain joins TRBV9 and TRBJ2-7, with D perhaps TRBD2 (6 bases). Germline V gene lookup returns CDR1 SGDLS and CDR2 YYNGEE. V was shortened by 3 bases and J by 5 bases, with 12 bases between the two germline ends. CDR3 length equals 13 residues.